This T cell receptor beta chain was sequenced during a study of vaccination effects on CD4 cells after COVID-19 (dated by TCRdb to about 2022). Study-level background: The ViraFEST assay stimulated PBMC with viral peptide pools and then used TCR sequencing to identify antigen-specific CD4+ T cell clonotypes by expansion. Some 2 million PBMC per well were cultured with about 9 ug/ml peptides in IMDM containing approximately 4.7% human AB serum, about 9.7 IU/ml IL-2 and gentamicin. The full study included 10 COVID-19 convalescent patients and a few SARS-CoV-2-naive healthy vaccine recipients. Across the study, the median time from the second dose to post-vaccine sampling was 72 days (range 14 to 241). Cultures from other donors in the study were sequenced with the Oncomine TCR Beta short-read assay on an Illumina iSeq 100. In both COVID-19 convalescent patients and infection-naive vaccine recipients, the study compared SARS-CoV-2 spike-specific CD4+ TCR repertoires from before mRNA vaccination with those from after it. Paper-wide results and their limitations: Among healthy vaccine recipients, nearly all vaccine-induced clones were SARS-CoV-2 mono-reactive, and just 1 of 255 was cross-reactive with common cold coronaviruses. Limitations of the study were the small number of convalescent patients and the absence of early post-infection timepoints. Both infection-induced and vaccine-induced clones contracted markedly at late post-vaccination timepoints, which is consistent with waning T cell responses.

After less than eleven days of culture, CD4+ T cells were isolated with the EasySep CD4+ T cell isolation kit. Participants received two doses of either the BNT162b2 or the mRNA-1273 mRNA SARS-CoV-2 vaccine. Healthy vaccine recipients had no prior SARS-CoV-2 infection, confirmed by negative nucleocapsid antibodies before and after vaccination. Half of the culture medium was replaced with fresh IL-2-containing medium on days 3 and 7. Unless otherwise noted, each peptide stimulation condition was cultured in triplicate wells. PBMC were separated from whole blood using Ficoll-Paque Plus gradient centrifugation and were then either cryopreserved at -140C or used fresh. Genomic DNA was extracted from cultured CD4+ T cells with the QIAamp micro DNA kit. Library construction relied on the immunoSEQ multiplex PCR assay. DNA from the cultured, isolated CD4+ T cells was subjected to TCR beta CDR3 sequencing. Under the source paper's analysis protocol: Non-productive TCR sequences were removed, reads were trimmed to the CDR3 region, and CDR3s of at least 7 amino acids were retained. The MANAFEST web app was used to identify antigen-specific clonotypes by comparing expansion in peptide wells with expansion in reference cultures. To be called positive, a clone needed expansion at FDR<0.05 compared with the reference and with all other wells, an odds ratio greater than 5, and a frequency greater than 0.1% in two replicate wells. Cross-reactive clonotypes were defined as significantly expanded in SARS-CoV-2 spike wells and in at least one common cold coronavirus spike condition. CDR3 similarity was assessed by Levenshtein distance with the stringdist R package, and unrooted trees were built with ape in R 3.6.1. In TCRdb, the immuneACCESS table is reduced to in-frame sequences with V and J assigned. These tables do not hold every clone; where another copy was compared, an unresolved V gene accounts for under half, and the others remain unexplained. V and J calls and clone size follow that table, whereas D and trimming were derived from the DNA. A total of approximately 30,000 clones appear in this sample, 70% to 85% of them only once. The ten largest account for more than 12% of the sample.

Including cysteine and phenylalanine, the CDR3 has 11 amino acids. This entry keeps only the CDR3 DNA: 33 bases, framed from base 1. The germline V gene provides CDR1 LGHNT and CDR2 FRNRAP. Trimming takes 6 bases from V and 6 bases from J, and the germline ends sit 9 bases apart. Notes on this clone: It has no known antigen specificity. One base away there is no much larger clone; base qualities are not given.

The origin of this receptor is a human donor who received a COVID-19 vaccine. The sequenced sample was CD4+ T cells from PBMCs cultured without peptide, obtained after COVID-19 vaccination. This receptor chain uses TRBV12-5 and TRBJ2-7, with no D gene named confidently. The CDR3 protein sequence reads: CASGRNSEQYF. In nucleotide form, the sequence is TGTGCTAGTGGCCGTAATAGCGAGCAGTACTTC.